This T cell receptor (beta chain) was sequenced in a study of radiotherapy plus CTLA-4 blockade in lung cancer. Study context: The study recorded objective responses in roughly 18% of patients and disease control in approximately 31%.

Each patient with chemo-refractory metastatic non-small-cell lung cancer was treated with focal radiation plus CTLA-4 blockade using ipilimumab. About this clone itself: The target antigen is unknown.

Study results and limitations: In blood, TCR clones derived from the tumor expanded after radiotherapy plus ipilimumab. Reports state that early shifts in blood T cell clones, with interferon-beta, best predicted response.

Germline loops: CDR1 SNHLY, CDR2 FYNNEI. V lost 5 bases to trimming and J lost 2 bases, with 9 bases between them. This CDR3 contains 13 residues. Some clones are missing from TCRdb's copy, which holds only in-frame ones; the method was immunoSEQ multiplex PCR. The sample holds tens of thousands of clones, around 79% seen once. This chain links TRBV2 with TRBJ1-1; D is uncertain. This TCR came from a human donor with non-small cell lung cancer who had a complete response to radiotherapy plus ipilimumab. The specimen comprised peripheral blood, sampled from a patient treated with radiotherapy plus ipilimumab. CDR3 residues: CASSRLDNTEAFF. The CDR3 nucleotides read TGTGCCAGCAGTCGATTGGATAACACTGAAGCTTTCTTT.